The T cell receptor beta chain under discussion was sequenced for a study of cytomegalovirus exposure and HLA in healthy donors. Healthy people donating bone marrow made up the donors. PCR involved 60 Vbeta and 13 Jbeta primers. Some clones are missing from TCRdb's copy, which holds only in-frame ones; the method was immunoSEQ multiplex PCR. The table lists 100,000 to 150,000 clones. Points on this clone: Antigen specificity is unknown.

General observations from the study: More clonal expansion characterized HLA-associated TCR beta chains than equally common others in a later analysis. With further analysis later on, most CMV-associated TCR beta chains appeared HLA-restricted. Many donors carried some public TCRs, although rarity characterized most TCR sequences.

This CDR3 is built from 14 residues. The V gene lost 1 base and the J gene lost 8 bases, with 14 bases spanning the gap. CDR1 and CDR2 from the germline V gene are SGHVS and FQNEAQ. This sequence was found in a woman in her forties in good health and CMV-seronegative. The sample taken for sequencing was PBMCs. This chain uses TRBV7-8 with TRBJ1-2; tentatively, D is TRBD1 (6 bases). CDR3 in DNA: TGTGCCAGCAGCTTAGAGGGGGTAGCGAGGGGCTACACCTTC. Translation gives CASSLEGVARGYTF.